This T cell receptor beta chain came from a study of shared clonotypes between healthy human individuals. Each cell subset's genomic DNA was divided evenly among several immunoSEQ plates. Unsorted PBMC contributed approximately 270 ng DNA, tens of thousands of T cell genomes, to each replicate PCR. Clones were read by immunoSEQ multiplex PCR, and TCRdb kept only the in-frame ones, dropping some. The repertoire includes some 450,000 clones, approximately 77% of them detected once, and approximately 12% sits in the top ten. The CDR3 is made up of 20 amino acids. The germline V gene has CDR1 MDHEN and CDR2 SYDVKM. Between the trimmed V and J ends, which lost 7 bases and 0 bases, there was a span of 28 bases. Each sample came from a Caucasian adult donor living in Nashville, Tennessee. Genomic DNA for unsorted samples, which was extracted with the QIAamp DNA Blood Mini kit, came from around 86 million PBMCs.

The source is a woman in her thirties or forties in good health. Some clones in this sample may be carry-over from other donors' samples. The sample comprised PBMCs. The chain recombines TRBV28 with TRBJ1-5; TRBD1 is a possible D gene (5 bases). The CDR3 nucleotides read TGTGCCAGCACCCGGCTCGATCTAAATCGGGCAGGGAGTAGCAATCAGCCCCAGCATTTT. Translation: CASTRLDLNRAGSSNQPQHF. The full variable domain, its missing parts supplied by reference TRBV28 and TRBJ1-5, is DVKVTQSSRYLVKRTGEKVFLECVQDMDHENMFWYRQDPGLGLRLIYFSYDVKMKEKGDIPEGYSVSREKKERFSLILESASTNQTSMYLCASTRLDLNRAGSSNQPQHFGDGTRLSIL.